The rows below give T cell receptor beta chains drawn from one sample of a study of shared clonotypes between healthy human individuals. TCRdb keeps only in-frame clones here, not all; method: immunoSEQ multiplex PCR. The sample shows fewer than 1.6 million clones, 98% of them seen only once. The sample comprised naive CD4+ T cells sorted from blood. The receptors derive from a man aged 25-40 years in good health. Both conserved end residues are part of each CDR3. D genes are given only for firm matches. Where a row states a size, it is once, few, many or the class of an expanded clone; other rows omit it.

CDR3 DNA: TGTGCCAGCCGCCCTCAGGGCCGTGACCAAGAGACCCAGTACTTC; CDR3 protein: CASRPQGRDQETQYF; clone size: NA; D gene: NA; V gene: TRBV6-5; J gene: TRBJ2-5
CDR3 DNA: TGTGCCAGCAGTTCTAGGGGATGGAACACTGAAGCTTTCTTT; CDR3 protein: CASSSRGWNTEAFF; clone size: NA; D gene: NA; V gene: TRBV6-5; J gene: TRBJ1-1
CDR3 DNA: TGTGCCAGCAGCTCCATAGTGGGGGAGCTGTTTTTT; CDR3 protein: CASSSIVGELFF; clone size: NA; D gene: NA; V gene: TRBV7-9; J gene: TRBJ2-2
CDR3 DNA: TGCGCCAGCAGCGACGGAGAGGACAGGGTGAACACTGAAGCTTTCTTT; CDR3 protein: CASSDGEDRVNTEAFF; clone size: NA; D gene: TRBD1; V gene: TRBV5-1; J gene: TRBJ1-1
CDR3 DNA: TGTGCCAGCAGCGCGAGCGCGGACTCACTAGGATCTGAGCAGTTCTTC; CDR3 protein: CASSASADSLGSEQFF; clone size: NA; D gene: NA; V gene: TRBV9; J gene: TRBJ2-1
CDR3 DNA: TGTGCCAGCAGCTTAGCGCAGTCCCGGGGGGATACGCAGTATTTT; CDR3 protein: CASSLAQSRGDTQYF; clone size: NA; D gene: NA; V gene: TRBV7-2; J gene: TRBJ2-3
CDR3 DNA: TGTGCCAGCTCACCTGGGGGAGAATACGAAAAACTGTTTTTT; CDR3 protein: CASSPGGEYEKLFF; clone size: NA; D gene: NA; V gene: TRBV18; J gene: TRBJ1-4
CDR3 DNA: TGTGCCAGCAGCTCCCCCCCTTCTTATGGCTACACCTTC; CDR3 protein: CASSSPPSYGYTF; clone size: once; D gene: NA; V gene: TRBV7-2; J gene: TRBJ1-2
CDR3 DNA: TGCAGCGTTGCGGGGCGGACTAGCGGATACGAGCAGTACTTC; CDR3 protein: CSVAGRTSGYEQYF; clone size: NA; D gene: TRBD2; V gene: TRBV29-1; J gene: TRBJ2-7
CDR3 DNA: TGTGCCAGCAGTTCCTACGGGGCCCGACAGGGGAACTACGAGCAGTACTTC; CDR3 protein: CASSSYGARQGNYEQYF; clone size: NA; D gene: TRBD1; V gene: TRBV28; J gene: TRBJ2-7
CDR3 DNA: TGTGCCAGCAGTGGGGCTAGCGGGGTCTACGAGCAGTACTTC; CDR3 protein: CASSGASGVYEQYF; clone size: NA; D gene: TRBD2; V gene: TRBV7-9; J gene: TRBJ2-7
CDR3 DNA: TGCGCCAGCAGCTTGGCAGGGGGTAGCTACGAGCAGTACTTC; CDR3 protein: CASSLAGGSYEQYF; clone size: once; D gene: TRBD1; V gene: TRBV5-1; J gene: TRBJ2-7
CDR3 DNA: TGCGCCAGCAGCACCCACAGCTCTGGGGCCAACGTCCTGACTTTC; CDR3 protein: CASSTHSSGANVLTF; clone size: NA; D gene: NA; V gene: TRBV4-3; J gene: TRBJ2-6
CDR3 DNA: TGTGCCAGCAGCCTCGGGACAGCCTCGGGGATGCCCCAGCATTTT; CDR3 protein: CASSLGTASGMPQHF; clone size: NA; D gene: TRBD1; V gene: TRBV7-6; J gene: TRBJ1-5
CDR3 DNA: TGTGCCAGCAGTTTTAGGGGGCCTCTCTACGAGCAGTACTTC; CDR3 protein: CASSFRGPLYEQYF; clone size: NA; D gene: TRBD1; V gene: TRBV28; J gene: TRBJ2-7
CDR3 DNA: TGTGCCAGCAGCCCACCAGGGGGACAGGGCAATCAGCCCCAGCATTTT; CDR3 protein: CASSPPGGQGNQPQHF; clone size: NA; D gene: TRBD1; V gene: TRBV2; J gene: TRBJ1-5
CDR3 DNA: TGTGCCAGCAGGAGTTTCGGGACAGGAGACAATGAGCAGTTCTTC; CDR3 protein: CASRSFGTGDNEQFF; clone size: NA; D gene: TRBD1; V gene: TRBV6-5; J gene: TRBJ2-1
CDR3 DNA: TGTGCCAGCAGGACCTTAGGGGGGCCTCAAGAGACCCAGTACTTC; CDR3 protein: CASRTLGGPQETQYF; clone size: once; D gene: NA; V gene: TRBV6-5; J gene: TRBJ2-5
CDR3 DNA: TGCGCCAGCAGCTTGAACTCCCCCTACGAGCAGTACTTC; CDR3 protein: CASSLNSPYEQYF; clone size: NA; D gene: NA; V gene: TRBV5-1; J gene: TRBJ2-7
CDR3 DNA: TGCGCCAGCAGCTTCGACACAGATACGCAGTATTTT; CDR3 protein: CASSFDTDTQYF; clone size: NA; D gene: NA; V gene: TRBV5-1; J gene: TRBJ2-3
CDR3 DNA: TGTGCCAGCAGTGAGGGAGGGAGCAATCAGCCCCAGCATTTT; CDR3 protein: CASSEGGSNQPQHF; clone size: NA; D gene: NA; V gene: TRBV25-1; J gene: TRBJ1-5
CDR3 DNA: TGTGCCAGCACGCAGGGTATGAACACCGGGGAGCTGTTTTTT; CDR3 protein: CASTQGMNTGELFF; clone size: NA; D gene: NA; V gene: TRBV6-5; J gene: TRBJ2-2
CDR3 DNA: TGCGCCAGCAGCTTGTACGGTGGTGAGCAGTTCTTC; CDR3 protein: CASSLYGGEQFF; clone size: NA; D gene: NA; V gene: TRBV5-1; J gene: TRBJ2-1
CDR3 DNA: TGTGCCATCAGTGGCCTGAGGGCTAGCGGGAGAACCGGGGAGCTGTTTTTT; CDR3 protein: CAISGLRASGRTGELFF; clone size: NA; D gene: TRBD2; V gene: TRBV10-3; J gene: TRBJ2-2
CDR3 DNA: TGTGCCAGCTCCAGCTCCTCCTACGAGCAGTACTTC; CDR3 protein: CASSSSSYEQYF; clone size: NA; D gene: NA; V gene: TRBV18; J gene: TRBJ2-7
CDR3 DNA: TGCGCCAGCAGCCAAGTAGGGACAGGGGGTTCCGAGCAGTACTTC; CDR3 protein: CASSQVGTGGSEQYF; clone size: NA; D gene: TRBD1; V gene: TRBV4-3; J gene: TRBJ2-7
CDR3 DNA: TGTGCCAGCTCACCACCGGGGACCACCGGGGAGCTGTTTTTT; CDR3 protein: CASSPPGTTGELFF; clone size: NA; D gene: NA; V gene: TRBV18; J gene: TRBJ2-2
CDR3 DNA: TGTGCCAGCAGCCGACGACAGGGGTACTCCTACGAGCAGTACTTC; CDR3 protein: CASSRRQGYSYEQYF; clone size: NA; D gene: TRBD1; V gene: TRBV14; J gene: TRBJ2-7
CDR3 DNA: TGTGCCAGCAGCTTCAAAGGACTAGCGGGAGGTGTCACCGGGGAGCTGTTTTTT; CDR3 protein: CASSFKGLAGGVTGELFF; clone size: NA; D gene: TRBD2; V gene: TRBV7-6; J gene: TRBJ2-2
CDR3 DNA: TGCGCCAGCAGTGAAAGTAGGGCCCAAGAGACCCAGTACTTC; CDR3 protein: CASSESRAQETQYF; clone size: NA; D gene: NA; V gene: TRBV10-1; J gene: TRBJ2-5
CDR3 DNA: TGTGCCAGCAGCCGAGGCCCCGACAGGGTTGGACCCTACGAGCAGTACTTC; CDR3 protein: CASSRGPDRVGPYEQYF; clone size: NA; D gene: TRBD1; V gene: TRBV7-8; J gene: TRBJ2-7
CDR3 DNA: TGTGCCAGCAGCCCTACAGGGGTCCACGAGCAGTACTTC; CDR3 protein: CASSPTGVHEQYF; clone size: NA; D gene: TRBD1; V gene: TRBV11-2; J gene: TRBJ2-7
CDR3 DNA: TGTGCCAGCAGCGTAGGACTAGCGGGAGTCTACGAGCAGTACTTC; CDR3 protein: CASSVGLAGVYEQYF; clone size: NA; D gene: TRBD2; V gene: TRBV9; J gene: TRBJ2-7
CDR3 DNA: TGCGCCAGCAGCTTGGGGCTAGCGATCTACGAGCAGTACTTC; CDR3 protein: CASSLGLAIYEQYF; clone size: NA; D gene: NA; V gene: TRBV5-1; J gene: TRBJ2-7
CDR3 DNA: TGTGCCTGGAGCGCCATTGGACAGGGACTTAATGAAAAACTGTTTTTT; CDR3 protein: CAWSAIGQGLNEKLFF; clone size: NA; D gene: TRBD1; V gene: TRBV30; J gene: TRBJ1-4
CDR3 DNA: TGTGCCAGCAGCCCACTAGCGGAACTTTATTACGAGCAGTACTTC; CDR3 protein: CASSPLAELYYEQYF; clone size: NA; D gene: TRBD2; V gene: TRBV7-9; J gene: TRBJ2-7
CDR3 DNA: TGTGCCAGCAATACCGGGACAGTAAAATACGAGCAGTACTTC; CDR3 protein: CASNTGTVKYEQYF; clone size: NA; D gene: TRBD1; V gene: TRBV28; J gene: TRBJ2-7
CDR3 DNA: TGCGCCAGCAGTGGGGGCTGGGGGTTCGGATTGGATGGCTACACCTTC; CDR3 protein: CASSGGWGFGLDGYTF; clone size: once; D gene: NA; V gene: TRBV10-1; J gene: TRBJ1-2
CDR3 DNA: TGTGCCACCAGACTCGGCACCCCCGGCGGAAAGCCCCAGCATTTT; CDR3 protein: CATRLGTPGGKPQHF; clone size: NA; D gene: NA; V gene: TRBV15; J gene: TRBJ1-5
CDR3 DNA: TGCAGCGTAGCGGACCCCCCTGGGACCCAGTACTTC; CDR3 protein: CSVADPPGTQYF; clone size: NA; D gene: NA; V gene: TRBV7-8; J gene: TRBJ2-5
CDR3 DNA: TGTGCCAGCAGCCCTACCGGGGGAGACTATGGCTACACCTTC; CDR3 protein: CASSPTGGDYGYTF; clone size: NA; D gene: NA; V gene: TRBV5-5; J gene: TRBJ1-2
CDR3 DNA: TGTGCCAGCAGTTTACGGGGAGTAGGGACCGGGGAGCTGTTTTTT; CDR3 protein: CASSLRGVGTGELFF; clone size: once; D gene: NA; V gene: TRBV28; J gene: TRBJ2-2
CDR3 DNA: TGTGCCAGCCTGCCCCAAGGGACAGTTGTTAAGCAGTTCTTC; CDR3 protein: CASLPQGTVVKQFF; clone size: NA; D gene: TRBD1; V gene: TRBV6-1; J gene: TRBJ2-1
CDR3 DNA: TGCGCCAGCAGCCTTGAATCCGGGACTACATTCTATGAGCAGTTCTTC; CDR3 protein: CASSLESGTTFYEQFF; clone size: NA; D gene: TRBD2; V gene: TRBV4-1; J gene: TRBJ2-1
CDR3 DNA: TGTGCCAGTAGTACCCCCCCCGGACAGGGCCGCTCTGGAAACACCATATATTTT; CDR3 protein: CASSTPPGQGRSGNTIYF; clone size: NA; D gene: TRBD1; V gene: TRBV19; J gene: TRBJ1-3
CDR3 DNA: TGTGCCAGCAGTTTCGATCCTTTCTACGAGCAGTACTTC; CDR3 protein: CASSFDPFYEQYF; clone size: NA; D gene: NA; V gene: TRBV5-4; J gene: TRBJ2-7
CDR3 DNA: TGTGCCTGGAAACCCACCAACTCCTACAATGAGCAGTTCTTC; CDR3 protein: CAWKPTNSYNEQFF; clone size: NA; D gene: NA; V gene: TRBV30; J gene: TRBJ2-1